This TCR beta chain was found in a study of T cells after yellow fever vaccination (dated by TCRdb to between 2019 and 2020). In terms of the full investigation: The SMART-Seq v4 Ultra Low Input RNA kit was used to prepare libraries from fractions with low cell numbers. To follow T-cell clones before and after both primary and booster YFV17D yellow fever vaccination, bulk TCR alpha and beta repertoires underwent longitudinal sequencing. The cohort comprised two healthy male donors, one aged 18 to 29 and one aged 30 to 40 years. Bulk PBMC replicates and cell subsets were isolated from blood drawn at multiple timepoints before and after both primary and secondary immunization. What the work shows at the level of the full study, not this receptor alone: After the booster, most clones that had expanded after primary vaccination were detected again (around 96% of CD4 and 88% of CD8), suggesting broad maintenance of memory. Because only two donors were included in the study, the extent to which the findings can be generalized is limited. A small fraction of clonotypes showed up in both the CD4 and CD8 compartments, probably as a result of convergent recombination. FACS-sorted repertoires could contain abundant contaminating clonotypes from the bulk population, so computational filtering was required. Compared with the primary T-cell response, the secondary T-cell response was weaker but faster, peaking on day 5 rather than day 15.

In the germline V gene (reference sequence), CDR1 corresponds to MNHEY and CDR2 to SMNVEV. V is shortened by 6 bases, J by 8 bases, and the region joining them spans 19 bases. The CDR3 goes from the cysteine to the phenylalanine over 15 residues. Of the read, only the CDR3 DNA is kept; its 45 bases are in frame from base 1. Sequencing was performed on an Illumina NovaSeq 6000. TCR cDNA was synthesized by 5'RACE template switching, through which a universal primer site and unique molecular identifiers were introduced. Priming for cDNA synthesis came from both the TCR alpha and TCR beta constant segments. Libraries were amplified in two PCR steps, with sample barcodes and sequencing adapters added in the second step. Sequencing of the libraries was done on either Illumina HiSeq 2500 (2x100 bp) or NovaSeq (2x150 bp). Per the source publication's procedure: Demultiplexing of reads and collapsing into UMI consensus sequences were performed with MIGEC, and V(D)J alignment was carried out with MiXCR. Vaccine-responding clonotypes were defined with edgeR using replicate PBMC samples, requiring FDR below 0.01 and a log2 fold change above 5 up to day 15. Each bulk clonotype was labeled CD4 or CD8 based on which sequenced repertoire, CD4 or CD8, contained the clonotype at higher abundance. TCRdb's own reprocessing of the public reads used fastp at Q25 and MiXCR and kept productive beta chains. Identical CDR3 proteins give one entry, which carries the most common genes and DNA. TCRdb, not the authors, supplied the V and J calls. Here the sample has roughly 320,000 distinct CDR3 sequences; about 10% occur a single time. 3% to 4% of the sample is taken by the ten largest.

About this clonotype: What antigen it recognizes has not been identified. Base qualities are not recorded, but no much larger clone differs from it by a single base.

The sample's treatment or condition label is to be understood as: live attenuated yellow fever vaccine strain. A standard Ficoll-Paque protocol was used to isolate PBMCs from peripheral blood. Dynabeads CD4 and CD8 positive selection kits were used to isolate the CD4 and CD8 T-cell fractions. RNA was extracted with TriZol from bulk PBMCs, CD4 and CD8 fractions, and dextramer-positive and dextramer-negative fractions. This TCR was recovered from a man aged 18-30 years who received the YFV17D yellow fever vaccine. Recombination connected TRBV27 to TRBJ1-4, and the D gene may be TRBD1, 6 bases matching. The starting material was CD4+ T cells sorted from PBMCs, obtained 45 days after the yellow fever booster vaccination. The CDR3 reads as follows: CASRPGGGAGEKLFF. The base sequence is TGTGCCAGCAGACCCGGGGGGGGCGCAGGGGAAAAACTGTTTTTT.